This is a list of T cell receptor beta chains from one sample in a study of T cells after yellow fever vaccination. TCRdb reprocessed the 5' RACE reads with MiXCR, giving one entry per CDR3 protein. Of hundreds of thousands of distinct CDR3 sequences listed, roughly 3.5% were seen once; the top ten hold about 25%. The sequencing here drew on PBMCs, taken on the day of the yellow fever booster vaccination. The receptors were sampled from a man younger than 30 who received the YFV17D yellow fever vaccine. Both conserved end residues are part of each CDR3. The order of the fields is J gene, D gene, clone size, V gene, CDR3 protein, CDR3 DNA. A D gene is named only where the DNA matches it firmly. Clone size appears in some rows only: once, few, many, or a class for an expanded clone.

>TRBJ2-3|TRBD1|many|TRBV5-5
CASSWGTGVTDTQYF
TGTGCCAGCAGCTGGGGGACAGGGGTCACAGATACGCAGTATTTT
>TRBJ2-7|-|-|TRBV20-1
CSARTTRGVRNEQYF
TGCAGTGCTAGAACTACCAGGGGGGTGCGGAACGAGCAGTACTTC
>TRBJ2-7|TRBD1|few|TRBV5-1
CATRGQGSPYEQYF
TGCGCCACCCGGGGACAGGGAAGTCCCTACGAGCAGTACTTC
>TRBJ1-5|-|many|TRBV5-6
CASSPSGRGSNQPQHF
TGTGCCAGCAGTCCATCCGGCAGGGGTAGCAATCAGCCCCAGCATTTT
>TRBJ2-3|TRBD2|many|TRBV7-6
CASRPLAGGRDTQYF
TGTGCCAGCAGACCACTAGCGGGGGGGAGAGATACGCAGTATTTT
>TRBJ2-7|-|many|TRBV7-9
CASSLVLGGFYEQYF
TGTGCCAGCAGCTTAGTTCTCGGCGGGTTTTACGAGCAGTACTTC
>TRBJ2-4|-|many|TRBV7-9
CASREGLGAKNIQYF
TGTGCCAGCAGAGAGGGGTTGGGAGCCAAAAACATTCAGTACTTC
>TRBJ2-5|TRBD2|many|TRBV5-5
CASSLNGLALETQYF
TGTGCCAGCAGCTTGAACGGACTAGCGTTGGAGACCCAGTACTTC
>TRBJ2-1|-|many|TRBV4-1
CASSQDRAVPYNEQFF
TGCGCCAGCAGCCAAGATCGAGCAGTTCCTTACAATGAGCAGTTCTTC
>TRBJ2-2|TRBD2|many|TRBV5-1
CASSPPLAGVTGELFF
TGCGCCAGCAGCCCACCTCTAGCGGGGGTTACCGGGGAGCTGTTTTTT
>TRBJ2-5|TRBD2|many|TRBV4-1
CASSPSPGGKKETQYF
TGCGCCAGCAGCCCCTCCCCGGGAGGAAAAAAAGAGACCCAGTACTTC
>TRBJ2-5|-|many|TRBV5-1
CASSLGYQETQYF
TGCGCCAGCAGCTTGGGGTACCAAGAGACCCAGTACTTC
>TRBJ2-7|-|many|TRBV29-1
CSVIFSGLAYEQYF
TGCAGCGTTATATTCTCCGGGCTTGCCTACGAGCAGTACTTC
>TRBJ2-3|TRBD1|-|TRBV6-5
CASSKDRGSDTQYF
TGTGCCAGCAGTAAGGACAGGGGGTCAGATACGCAGTATTTT
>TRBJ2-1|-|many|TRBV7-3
CASSAQGGSSNEQFF
TGTGCCAGCAGCGCACAGGGAGGGAGTAGCAATGAGCAGTTCTTC
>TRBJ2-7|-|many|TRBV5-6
CASSLADYEQYF
TGTGCCAGCAGCTTAGCAGACTACGAGCAGTACTTC
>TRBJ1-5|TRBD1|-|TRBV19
CASHRQGFFQPQHF
TGTGCCAGTCACAGACAGGGATTTTTTCAGCCCCAGCATTTT
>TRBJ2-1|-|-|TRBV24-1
CATGQRYNEQFF
TGTGCCACTGGACAGAGATACAATGAGCAGTTCTTC
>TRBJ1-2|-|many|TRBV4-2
CASSQDIGTYGYTF
TGTGCCAGCAGCCAAGATATAGGAACCTATGGCTACACCTTC
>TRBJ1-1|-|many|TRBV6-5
CASSKNTEAFF
TGTGCCAGCAGTAAGAACACTGAAGCTTTCTTT
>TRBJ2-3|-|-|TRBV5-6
CASSLEGLSGDTQYF
TGTGCCAGCAGCTTGGAAGGGCTGTCGGGGGATACGCAGTATTTT
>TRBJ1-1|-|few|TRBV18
CASSPRTGPGTEAFF
TGTGCCAGCTCACCACGTACGGGGCCGGGGACTGAAGCTTTCTTT
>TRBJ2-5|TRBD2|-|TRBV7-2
CASSLVHWRGGLETQYF
TGTGCCAGCAGCTTAGTCCACTGGCGGGGGGGCCTTGAGACCCAGTACTTC
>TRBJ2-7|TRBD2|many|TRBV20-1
CSARDFSGGIEQYF
TGCAGTGCTAGAGATTTTAGCGGGGGTATCGAGCAGTACTTC
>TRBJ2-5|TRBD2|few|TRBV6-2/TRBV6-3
CASSPPSGVQYF
TGTGCCAGCAGTCCGCCTAGCGGGGTCCAGTACTTC
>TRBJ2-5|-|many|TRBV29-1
CSVGETGHNQETQYF
TGCAGCGTTGGGGAGACAGGCCATAACCAAGAGACCCAGTACTTC
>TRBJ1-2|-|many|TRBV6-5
CASSFAGSGYTF
TGTGCCAGCAGTTTCGCCGGTTCTGGCTACACCTTC
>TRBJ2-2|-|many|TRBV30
CAWDLALGGNTGELFF
TGTGCCTGGGATCTTGCGCTAGGGGGGAACACCGGGGAGCTGTTTTTT
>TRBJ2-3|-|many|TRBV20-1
CSASRHDTQYF
TGCAGTGCTAGTCGGCATGATACGCAGTATTTT
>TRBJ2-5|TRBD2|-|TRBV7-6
CASSFLVLAGLGMETQYF
TGTGCCAGCAGCTTCCTAGTACTAGCGGGGTTGGGTATGGAGACCCAGTACTTC
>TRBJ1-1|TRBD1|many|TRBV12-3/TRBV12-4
CASSGQGITEAFF
TGTGCCAGCAGCGGACAGGGGATCACTGAAGCTTTCTTT
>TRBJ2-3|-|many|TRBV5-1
CASSFWGRDTQYF
TGCGCCAGCAGCTTCTGGGGGCGGGATACGCAGTATTTT
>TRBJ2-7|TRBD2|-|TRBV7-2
CASQSGGADEQYF
TGTGCCAGCCAAAGCGGGGGGGCCGACGAGCAGTACTTC
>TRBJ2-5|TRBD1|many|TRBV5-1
CASSQRQGQETQYF
TGCGCCAGCAGCCAACGACAGGGCCAAGAGACCCAGTACTTC
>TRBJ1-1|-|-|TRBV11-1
CASSFPGGLTEAFF
TGTGCCAGCAGCTTCCCGGGGGGGCTCACTGAAGCTTTCTTT
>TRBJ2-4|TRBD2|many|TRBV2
CASSDGGLAGAQKNIQYF
TGTGCCAGCAGTGACGGGGGACTAGCGGGGGCCCAGAAAAACATTCAGTACTTC
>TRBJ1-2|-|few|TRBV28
CASSLGRGLYGYTF
TGTGCCAGCAGTTTAGGGCGGGGGCTATATGGCTACACCTTC
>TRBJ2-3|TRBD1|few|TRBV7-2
CASSEGQGTTDTQYF
TGTGCCAGCAGCGAAGGACAGGGCACCACAGATACGCAGTATTTT
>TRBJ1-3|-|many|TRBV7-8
CASSLAPRGGNTIYF
TGTGCCAGCAGCTTAGCGCCCAGGGGTGGAAACACCATATATTTT
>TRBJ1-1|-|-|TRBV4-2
CASSQTPGELTEAFF
TGTGCCAGCAGCCAAACCCCAGGGGAGTTAACTGAAGCTTTCTTT
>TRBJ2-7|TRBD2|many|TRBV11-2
CASSEGVRGGTPYEQYF
TGTGCCAGCAGTGAAGGGGTACGCGGGGGGACTCCGTACGAGCAGTACTTC
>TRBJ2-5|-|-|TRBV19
CASSIRAGSQETQYF
TGTGCCAGTAGTATACGGGCGGGGAGCCAAGAGACCCAGTACTTC
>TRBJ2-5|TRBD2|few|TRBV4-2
CASSLSGGARETQYF
TGTGCCAGCAGCCTGAGCGGGGGGGCCAGGGAGACCCAGTACTTC
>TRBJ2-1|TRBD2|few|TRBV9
CASSPAASGGASNEQFF
TGTGCCAGCAGCCCCGCCGCCAGCGGGGGGGCCTCTAATGAGCAGTTCTTC
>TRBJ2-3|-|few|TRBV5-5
CASSLFVSTVRTDTQYF
TGTGCCAGCAGCTTGTTTGTCTCGACAGTCCGCACAGATACGCAGTATTTT
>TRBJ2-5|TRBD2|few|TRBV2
CASTGLAKETQYF
TGTGCCAGCACGGGACTAGCGAAAGAGACCCAGTACTTC
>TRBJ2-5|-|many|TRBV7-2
CASSPQRYQETQYF
TGTGCCAGCAGCCCACAGAGGTACCAAGAGACCCAGTACTTC